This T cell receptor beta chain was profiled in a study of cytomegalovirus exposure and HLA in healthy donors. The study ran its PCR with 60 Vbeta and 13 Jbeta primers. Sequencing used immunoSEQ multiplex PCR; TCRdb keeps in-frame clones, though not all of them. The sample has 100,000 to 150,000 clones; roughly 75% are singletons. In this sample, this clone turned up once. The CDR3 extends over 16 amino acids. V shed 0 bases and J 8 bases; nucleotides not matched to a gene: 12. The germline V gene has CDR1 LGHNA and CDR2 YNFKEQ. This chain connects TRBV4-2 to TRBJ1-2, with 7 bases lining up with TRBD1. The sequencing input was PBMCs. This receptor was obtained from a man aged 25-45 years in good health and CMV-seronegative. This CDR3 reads CASSQDEGQWYEGYTF. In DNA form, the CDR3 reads TGTGCCAGCAGCCAAGATGAGGGACAGTGGTATGAGGGCTACACCTTC.